A selection of T cell receptor beta chains follows, all from one sample in a study of blood T cells in healthy people across ages. TCRdb re-derived calls from the 5' RACE reads in MiXCR, one entry per CDR3 protein. The repertoire holds about 670,000 distinct CDR3 sequences, with about 50% as singletons. Input material: blood. All receptors derive from a woman of 80 years or more in good health. Each CDR3 is given with its conserved first and last residue. The D gene is left open where the match is weak. The size of a clone is reported for some rows only, either as once, few or many, or as a class for expanded clones.

J,V,D,size,DNA,CDR3
TRBJ2-1,TRBV29-1,-,-,TGCAGCCCGAGACAGGCGGGTGAGCAGTTCTTC,CSPRQAGEQFF
TRBJ2-3,TRBV24-1,-,many,TGTGCCACCAGTGATATGCGGGCAGAATTCACAGATACGCAGTATTTT,CATSDMRAEFTDTQYF
TRBJ2-1,TRBV7-2,TRBD2,-,TGTGCCAGCAGCAAGACTAGCGGGGGGGGCCCAATACCGTTTTACAATGAGCAGTTCTTC,CASSKTSGGGPIPFYNEQFF
TRBJ1-1,TRBV2,-,few,TGTGCCAGCAGTGATATCAAAGGGGTTGAAGCTTTCTTT,CASSDIKGVEAFF
TRBJ2-4,TRBV9,-,many,TGTGCCAGCAGCGCGGATTGGGATTCGAGCAAAAACATTCAGTACTTC,CASSADWDSSKNIQYF
TRBJ1-1,TRBV27,TRBD1,-,TGTGCCAGCAGTTTATCGGCAGGGGGCGCCGGTACTGAAGCTTTCTTT,CASSLSAGGAGTEAFF
TRBJ2-1,TRBV15,TRBD2,-,TGTGCCACCAGCAGATCCGGGACTAGCGGTTACAATGAGCAGTTCTTC,CATSRSGTSGYNEQFF
TRBJ2-5,TRBV27,-,-,TGTGCCAGCAGACCGGACATACCGGGGACCCAGTACTTC,CASRPDIPGTQYF
TRBJ2-3,TRBV6-5,TRBD2,many,TGTGCCAGCTTACTAGCGGGGGCCCCCTTGAGCTTCACAGATACGCAGTATTTT,CASLLAGAPLSFTDTQYF
TRBJ2-7,TRBV4-3,TRBD1,-,TGCGCCAGCAGCCAAGGGACAGGTGAGACCTACGAGCAGTACTTC,CASSQGTGETYEQYF
TRBJ2-3,TRBV28,-,-,TGTGCCAGCAGTGGCGGGACGGTGGAGTGCACGCAGTATTTT,CASSGGTVECTQYF
TRBJ2-5,TRBV5-6,TRBD2,-,TGTGCCAGCAGCACGGGGACTAGCGGGGGGATGGCCCAGTACTTC,CASSTGTSGGMAQYF
TRBJ2-7,TRBV29-1,TRBD1,many,TGCAGCGTTGGCGGACAGGGGGCATACGAGCAGTACTTC,CSVGGQGAYEQYF
TRBJ2-3,TRBV12-3/TRBV12-4,-,many,TGTGCCAGCAGTCCAGCTGGGCCACTCACAGATACGCAGTATTTT,CASSPAGPLTDTQYF
TRBJ1-1,TRBV5-1,-,-,TGCGCCAGCAGCTTGCTAGCGGGGGTTCCTGAAGCTTTCTTT,CASSLLAGVPEAFF
TRBJ2-7,TRBV14,-,-,TGTGCCAGCAGCTTCCAGGTTACCTACGAGCAGTACTTC,CASSFQVTYEQYF
TRBJ1-2,TRBV11-1,TRBD1,few,TGTGCCAGCAGCTCACAGATTCTCGGACAGGACTCAGCTGGCTACACCTTC,CASSSQILGQDSAGYTF
TRBJ1-2,TRBV2,-,-,TGTGCCAGCAGTGGGGGGTCCTATGGCTACACCTTC,CASSGGSYGYTF